Below, one T cell receptor beta chain is given with its context. Seattle researchers signed up patients amid active infection and tracked them longitudinally. These data belong to a study of blood T cell repertoires in COVID-19. Whole-study context: Donors in the United States, Italy and Spain gave samples during acute or convalescent COVID-19. T cells, B-cell-depleted T cells, or PBMCs provided the cDNA or gDNA that served as material.

Authors' data handling: Reference gene primer amplification gave nucleated cell count estimates. This table comes from immunoSEQ multiplex PCR, and its TCRdb copy is limited to in-frame clones, with some not included. V, J and clone size are taken as reported in that table, and D and trimming were inferred from the DNA itself. The sample lists about 260,000 clones, roughly 86% occurring once. The V and J ends lost 5 bases and 7 bases, in that order; junction bases with no gene match: 13. The germline V gene has CDR1 SGHVS and CDR2 FNYEAQ. The CDR3 runs 15 residues. The V and J genes are TRBV7-6 and TRBJ1-1, with 7 bases matching TRBD1. The sequencing sample was made of peripheral blood. This receptor was taken from a woman aged 25 to 39 with COVID-19, enrolled during active disease. The CDR3 is CASSHKTGRGFEAFF. CDR3 sequence (DNA): TGTGCCAGCAGCCATAAGACAGGGCGAGGGTTTGAAGCTTTCTTT.